The 29 T cell receptor beta chains in this list originate from one sample, sequenced in a study of cytomegalovirus exposure and HLA in healthy donors. Primers included in the PCR were 60 Vbeta and 13 Jbeta primers. The repertoire was sequenced with immunoSEQ multiplex PCR; TCRdb's copy has only in-frame clones and lacks some. Of some 90,000 clones listed, about 80% are singletons. The sequencing input was PBMCs. These receptors all stem from a woman aged 45 to 65 in good health and CMV-seropositive.

This chain joins TRBV5-4 and TRBJ2-1; 7 nucleotides match TRBD2. Germline loops: CDR1 SGHNT, CDR2 YYREEE (reference sequence). With V trimmed by 0 bases and J by 2 bases, 2 bases remained unmatched. The CDR3 totals 15 residues. The CDR3 DNA follows: TGTGCCAGCAGCTTGGGGCGGGAGCCCTACAATGAGCAGTTCTTC. As protein: CASSLGREPYNEQFF.

This clone was detected once. In nucleotides, the CDR3 is TGTGCCAGTAGTCCAGGGCTAGGCTACACCTTC. Its protein product is CASSPGLGYTF. This chain joins TRBV19 and TRBJ1-2, with D maybe TRBD1 (5 bases). The CDR3 spans 11 residues. The V end lost 5 bases, the J end lost 8 bases, and 9 bases lay between the germline ends. Germline V CDR1 and CDR2: LNHDA, SQIVND (reference sequence).

This rearrangement joins TRBV14 to TRBJ1-3; tentatively, D is TRBD1 (5 bases). Germline CDR1 and CDR2: SGHDN and FVKESK. V was cut by 1 base and J by 9 bases, with 13 bases left in between. The CDR3 is made up of 14 amino acids. The CDR3 sequence is CASSQVLLGGTIYF. Written as DNA, the CDR3 is TGTGCCAGCAGCCAAGTCCTTCTGGGGGGCACCATATATTTT.

This clone has a single count. CDR3 DNA sequence: TGCGCCAGCAGCTCCGGGAGTAATAATGAAAAACTGTTTTTT. Amino acids: CASSSGSNNEKLFF. The rearrangement joins TRBV5-1 to TRBJ1-4; no definite D call. The CDR3 runs 14 residues. V gave up 3 bases and J gave up 4 bases, with 10 bases separating them. Germline CDR1 reads SGHRS; CDR2 reads YFSETQ.

The rearrangement joins TRBV9 to TRBJ2-7; D may be TRBD2 (5 bases). The CDR3 runs to 15 residues. Germline lookup yields CDR1 SGDLS and CDR2 YYNGEE. V was shortened by 9 bases and J by 0 bases, with 19 bases between the two germline ends. In DNA form, the CDR3 reads TGTGCCACCCCTGGGAAAGCGGCGAGCTCCTACGAGCAGTACGTC. This codes for CATPGKAASSYEQYV.

The chain carries TRBV27 and TRBJ2-3; 8 bases match TRBD1. The CDR3 is made up of 16 amino acids. The J segment lost 5 bases and the V segment lost 6 bases, leaving 13 bases of the junction unmatched. The V gene's germline CDR1 is MNHEY and CDR2 SMNVEV (reference sequence). CDR3 in DNA: TGTGCCAGCAGCCGCTCCGGACAGGGTCCCCGAGATACGCAGTATTTT. Protein sequence: CASSRSGQGPRDTQYF.

J is TRBJ2-1 and V is TRBV7-2, with 7 bases matching TRBD1. CDR1 is SGHTA, CDR2 FQGNSA, per germline. Losses at the gene ends were 5 bases for V and 1 base for J; bases not matched to a gene: 8. This CDR3 is 16 amino acids long. The CDR3 loop reads CASSRGGTWSYNEQFF. CDR3 coding DNA: TGTGCCAGCAGCAGAGGGGGCACTTGGTCCTACAATGAGCAGTTCTTC.

The genes are TRBV5-4 and TRBJ1-2; the match to TRBD1 covers 7 bases. J lost 4 bases, V lost 3 bases, and 9 bases had no gene match. In germline, CDR1 is SGHNT, CDR2 YYREEE (reference sequence). CDR3 length equals 15 residues. CDR3 coding DNA: TGTGCCAGCAGCTCGGCGGACAGGTTCTTCTATGGCTACACCTTC. Translation gives CASSSADRFFYGYTF.

This clone occurred once. The chain joins TRBV15 to TRBJ1-2; tentative D call: TRBD1 (5 bases). CDR3 length: 16 amino acids. Looked up from germline, CDR1 is LNHNV and CDR2 is YYDKDF (reference sequence). V lost 0 bases and J lost 7, with 18 bases in between. CDR3 coding DNA: TGTGCCACCAGCAGAGACTATGCAGGGTCTGAGTCTGGCTACACCTTC. It yields the protein CATSRDYAGSESGYTF.

This chain links TRBV9 with TRBJ1-1; D unclear. In germline, CDR1 is SGDLS, CDR2 YYNGEE. V lost 4 bases, J lost 0 bases, and 10 bases lay in between. The CDR3 is 14 residues long. CDR3 protein: CASSIDNLNTEAFF. In nucleotides, the CDR3 is TGTGCCAGCAGCATCGACAACTTGAACACTGAAGCTTTCTTT.

This rearrangement joins TRBV7-2 to TRBJ2-1; possibly TRBD1 for D (6 bases). CDR1 is SGHTA and CDR2 is FQGNSA in the germline V gene. With 4 bases removed from V and 4 bases from J, the gap between germline ends came to 14 bases. The CDR3 extends over 15 amino acids. The CDR3 here is CASSYAGTKYNEQFF. CDR3 coding DNA: TGTGCCAGCAGCTACGCCGGGACAAAATACAATGAGCAGTTCTTC.

This chain links TRBV5-4 with TRBJ1-1, with D maybe TRBD1 (6 bases). This CDR3 is built from 13 residues. Germline CDR1 SGHNT, CDR2 YYREEE (reference sequence). Trimming took off 5 bases at V and 1 base at J, with 9 bases between the two ends. This CDR3 is CASSQTGNTEAFF. The DNA for the CDR3 is TGTGCCAGCAGTCAGACAGGGAACACTGAAGCTTTCTTT. Full variable domain (rest looked up from reference TRBV5-4 and TRBJ1-1): ETGVTQSPTHLIKTRGQQVTLRCSSQSGHNTVSWYQQALGQGPQFIFQYYREEENGRGNFPPRFSGLQFPNYSSELNVNALELDDSALYLCASSQTGNTEAFFGQGTRLTVV.

This sequence joins TRBV19 and TRBJ1-3; D is ambiguous. There are 16 residues in the CDR3. The V end lost 3 bases, the J end lost 0 bases, and 12 bases lay between the germline ends. Germline V gene data show CDR1 as LNHDA and CDR2 as SQIVND (reference sequence). This CDR3 reads CASSIRQLSSGNTIYF. The CDR3 region has the DNA TGTGCCAGTAGTATCCGACAACTGAGCTCTGGAAACACCATATATTTT.

This chain joins TRBV19 and TRBJ2-7, with a possible D match to TRBD2 (5 bases). V was cut by 4 bases and J by 6 bases, with 13 bases left in between. The CDR3 contains 13 residues. From germline, CDR1 is LNHDA and CDR2 SQIVND (reference sequence). DNA of the CDR3: TGTGCCAGTAGTACGAGTGGAGGCGGCGAGCAGTACTTC. This encodes CASSTSGGGEQYF.

Here the CDR3 DNA reads TGTGCCACCAGCTCGTGGGCAGCAAACGAGCAGTACTTC. Translation gives CATSSWAANEQYF. V is TRBV15 and J is TRBJ2-7, with D unclear. Trimming removed 5 bases from V and 5 bases from J, with 13 bases in between. CDR1 and CDR2 (germline): LNHNV, YYDKDF (reference sequence). CDR3 length: 13 amino acids.

The V gene is TRBV4-1, the J gene TRBJ2-7, with TRBD1 identical over 8 bases. V dropped 2 bases and J dropped 7; count of bases not matched to a gene: 7. The V gene's germline CDR1 is MGHRA and CDR2 YSYEKL. The CDR3 is 14 residues long. CDR3 coding DNA: TGCGCCAGCAGCCAAACCCAGGGGGCGAGGGAGCAGTACGTC. This sequence encodes CASSQTQGAREQYV.

V gene TRBV12-5 combines with J gene TRBJ2-5; 9 bases line up with TRBD1. The CDR3 spans 18 residues. Trimming took 1 base from V and 2 from J; bases not matched to a gene: 11. The germline CDR1 and CDR2 sequences are LGHNT and FRNRAP. DNA for the CDR3: TGTGCTAGTGGTTTGGGGGACATAACAGGGGGCCCTCAAGAGACCCAGTACTTC. This sequence encodes CASGLGDITGGPQETQYF.

The gene calls are TRBV29-1 and TRBJ1-2; 7 nucleotides align to TRBD1. The V segment lost 3 bases and the J segment 4 bases; nucleotides outside the gene matches: 5. Germline V gives CDR1 SQVTM, CDR2 ANQGSEA. This CDR3 is built from 13 residues. The CDR3 spells CSVEGQGGYGYTF. In DNA form, the CDR3 reads TGCAGCGTTGAGGGGCAGGGGGGCTATGGCTACACCTTC.

This clone was recorded only once. The chain joins TRBV6-6 to TRBJ1-4; 8 bases match TRBD1. CDR3 length equals 15 residues. Losses at the gene ends were 5 bases for V and 6 bases for J; bases not matched to a gene: 8. CDR1 and CDR2 (germline): MNHNY, SVGAGI (reference sequence). For the CDR3, the DNA is TGTGCCAGCAGTCCGGACAGGGAAGGGGATGAAAAACTGTTTTTT. Protein product: CASSPDREGDEKLFF.

This chain joins TRBV18 and TRBJ1-2; D call uncertain. The CDR3 contains 12 residues. Germline CDR1 reads KGHSH; CDR2 reads LQKENI. The V end lost 5 bases, the J end lost 8 bases, and 12 bases lay between the germline ends. The CDR3 DNA is TGTGCCAGCTCATCCCCCCGAGGGGGCTACACCTTC. Its protein product is CASSSPRGGYTF.

In this sample, this clone turned up a few times. The chain is built from TRBV18 and TRBJ2-1; 12 nucleotides agree with TRBD1. V shed 5 bases, J shed 10 bases, and the junction held 9 bases outside the gene matches. Germline CDR1 is KGHSH and CDR2 is LQKENI. The CDR3 runs to 15 residues. This CDR3 is CASSTGRDRGREQFF. DNA of the CDR3: TGTGCCAGCTCAACCGGGAGGGACAGGGGGCGCGAGCAGTTCTTC.

The V call is TRBV19, the J call TRBJ1-6; D remains unclear. Germline V gene sequence: CDR1 LNHDA, CDR2 SQIVND (reference sequence). V was shortened by 3 bases and J by 7 bases, with 4 bases between the two germline ends. The CDR3 runs to 12 residues. The DNA for the CDR3 is TGTGCCAGTAGTATCGTGAATTCACCCCTCCACTTT. Encoded protein: CASSIVNSPLHF.

This clone has a handful of counts. V and J are TRBV2 and TRBJ1-5, with D unresolved. The CDR3 contains 13 residues. Germline-derived CDR1 and CDR2 are SNHLY and FYNNEI. Trimming pared 11 bases from V and 4 bases from J, leaving 15 bases between. This chain's CDR3 is CAGRVEQNQPQHF. The CDR3 nucleotides read TGTGCCGGGCGGGTGGAGCAAAATCAGCCCCAGCATTTT. The full variable domain, with the rest looked up from reference TRBV2 and TRBJ1-5, is EPEVTQTPSHQVTQMGQEVILRCVPISNHLYFYWYRQILGQKVEFLVSFYNNEISEKSEIFDDQFSVERPDGSNFTLKIRSTKLEDSAMYFCAGRVEQNQPQHFGDGTRLSIL.

The chain combines TRBV4-1 with TRBJ2-5; a possible D gene is TRBD2 (5 bases). This CDR3 contains 14 residues. V lost 3 bases and J lost 3, with 11 bases in between. The germline CDR1 and CDR2 sequences are MGHRA and YSYEKL. The CDR3 nucleotides read TGCGCCAGCAGCCAGGGTCGGGGAGAAGAGACCCAGTACTTC. As protein: CASSQGRGEETQYF.

The V and J genes are TRBV9 and TRBJ2-3, with 10 nucleotides matching TRBD1. The CDR3 is made up of 16 amino acids. Germline V gives CDR1 SGDLS, CDR2 YYNGEE. V shed 7 bases, J shed 0 bases, and the junction held 8 bases outside the gene matches. The CDR3 region is CASGRQGATSTDTQYF. In DNA form, the CDR3 reads TGTGCCAGCGGCCGACAGGGGGCTACTAGCACAGATACGCAGTATTTT.

This clone came up once. The rearrangement uses TRBV6-1 and TRBJ1-5, with 7 bases aligning to TRBD1. Germline V gene sequence: CDR1 MNHNS, CDR2 SASEGT. The CDR3 covers 14 residues. With V trimmed by 7 bases and J by 3 bases, 6 bases remained unmatched. The CDR3 loop is CASTRDRVNQPQHF. CDR3 DNA: TGTGCCAGCACCCGAGACAGGGTCAATCAGCCCCAGCATTTT.

The chain combines TRBV9 with TRBJ2-5; D may be TRBD1 (5 bases). The CDR3 runs 14 residues. The V gene's germline CDR1 is SGDLS and CDR2 YYNGEE. The ends were cut back, 2 bases at V and 3 bases at J, with 11 bases in the middle. Written as DNA, the CDR3 is TGTGCCAGCAGCGTTGGGCAGGGAAAAGAGACCCAGTACTTC. Protein product: CASSVGQGKETQYF.

The CDR3 reads CSARGQTNSYEQYF. CDR3 coding DNA: TGCAGCGCGAGGGGACAAACGAACTCCTACGAGCAGTACTTC. V gene TRBV29-1 combines with J gene TRBJ2-7; possible D gene TRBD1, 6 bases. There are 14 residues in the CDR3. Germline V gene sequence: CDR1 SQVTM, CDR2 ANQGSEA. V lost 7 bases to trimming and J lost 0 bases, with 16 bases between them.

The V gene is TRBV10-3, the J gene TRBJ2-3; no reliable D call. This CDR3 is 13 amino acids long. V shed 1 base and J shed 4 bases, with 6 bases lying between them. The germline CDR1 and CDR2 sequences are ENHRY and SYGVKD. CDR3 DNA sequence: TGTGCCATCAGTGAGTTAACGGCAGATACGCAGTATTTT. It specifies CAISELTADTQYF.